This TCR beta chain was recovered during a study of blood T cells in healthy people across ages. V shed 8 bases, J shed 6 bases, and the junction held 8 bases outside the gene matches. In germline, CDR1 is SGHAT, CDR2 FQDESV (reference sequence). This CDR3 is 14 amino acids long. This clonotype was observed once. PCR was performed a second time for 7 to 11 cycles using a sample-barcoded 5' primer and a J-beta primer mix. TCRdb independently ran MiXCR on the 5' RACE reads; one entry per CDR3 protein. The table includes roughly 800,000 distinct CDR3 sequences, 55% to 70% detected once. The sample taken for sequencing was blood. The V and J genes are TRBV11-1 and TRBJ2-1; 9 bases agree with TRBD1. This clonotype was sampled from a young man in good health. The CDR3 loop is CASGPGQGVNEQFF. DNA of the CDR3: TGTGCCAGCGGACCGGGACAGGGAGTCAATGAGCAGTTCTTC.